A selection of T cell receptor beta chains follows, all from one sample in a study of T cell responses to AZD1222 COVID-19 vaccine. Sequencing was performed with immunoSEQ multiplex PCR; in TCRdb, only in-frame clones are kept and a portion is missing. In the table there are 100,000 to 150,000 clones, 70% to 90% of which are singletons. The source was peripheral blood, collected on day 0 of AZD1222 vaccination. The receptors were sampled from an adult in good health. The CDR3 runs from the conserved cysteine through the conserved F or W. The D gene is left open where the match is weak. The size entry is marked missing in some rows and otherwise reads once, few, many or a size class.

j_call d_call clone_size v_call cdr3_aa cdr3_nt
TRBJ2-3 TRBD2 few TRBV4-2 CASSQEGASGPTDTQYF TGTGCCAGCAGCCAAGAAGGAGCTAGCGGGCCCACAGATACGCAGTATTTT
TRBJ1-1 - - TRBV5-1 CASSSTSGGETEAFF TGCGCCAGCAGCTCTACTTCTGGTGGGGAAACTGAAGCTTTCTTT
TRBJ1-1 - - TRBV19 CASSIILGIMNTEAFF TGTGCCAGTAGTATCATCCTTGGGATAATGAACACTGAAGCTTTCTTT
TRBJ1-1 - - TRBV5-1 CASTLTGKPEAEAFF TGCGCCAGCACTTTGACAGGTAAGCCTGAAGCTGAAGCTTTCTTT
TRBJ1-2 - - TRBV27 CASSLSPGGELYGYTF TGTGCCAGCAGTTTATCCCCGGGGGGGGAACTCTATGGCTACACCTTC
TRBJ2-5 - once TRBV4-1 CASSQGRETQYF TGCGCCAGCAGCCAAGGACGGGAGACCCAGTACTTC
TRBJ1-5 - - TRBV28 CASLGGLGNQPQHF TGTGCCAGCTTGGGGGGGCTGGGGAATCAGCCCCAGCATTTT
TRBJ2-4 - - TRBV7-9 CASSLATAKNIQYF TGTGCCAGCAGCTTAGCGACAGCCAAAAACATTCAGTACTTC
TRBJ2-1 TRBD2 - TRBV19 CASSTGTSTGSLQFF TGTGCCAGTAGTACCGGGACTAGCACTGGTAGCTTGCAGTTCTTC
TRBJ2-4 - - TRBV14 CASSQRHENIQYF TGTGCCAGCAGCCAACGGCATGAAAACATTCAGTACTTC
TRBJ2-7 - - TRBV7-6 CASSSVAGSSYEQYF TGTGCCAGCAGCTCCGTGGCGGGTAGCTCCTACGAGCAGTACTTC
TRBJ2-1 TRBD1 - TRBV27 CASSQGTAFVGFF TGTGCCAGCAGTCAAGGGACAGCCTTCGTCGGGTTCTTC
TRBJ2-6 - - TRBV10-3 CAISRQAGANVLTF TGTGCCATCAGTCGACAGGCTGGGGCCAACGTCCTGACTTTC
TRBJ2-2 TRBD1 - TRBV28 CASSLPGQGGTGELFF TGTGCCAGCAGTCTCCCGGGACAGGGAGGCACCGGGGAGCTGTTTTTT
TRBJ1-1 - once TRBV11-3 CASSLDRNTEAFF TGTGCCAGCAGCTTAGATAGAAACACTGAAGCTTTCTTT
TRBJ2-7 - - TRBV5-1 CASSPSAGSYEQYF TGCGCCAGCAGCCCCTCAGCGGGTTCCTACGAGCAGTACTTC
TRBJ1-3 - - TRBV7-9 CASSPPRASGNTIYF TGTGCCAGCAGCCCTCCCAGGGCATCTGGAAACACCATATATTTT
TRBJ2-5 TRBD1 - TRBV27 CASSSRGGQGARETQYF TGTGCCAGCAGTTCGCGAGGGGGACAGGGGGCAAGAGAGACCCAGTACTTC
TRBJ1-1 TRBD1 - TRBV11-3 CASRLGQGGTEAFF TGTGCCAGCAGACTGGGACAGGGAGGCACTGAAGCTTTCTTT
TRBJ2-3 - - TRBV11-3 CASSRAETDTQYF TGTGCCAGCAGTCGAGCCGAAACAGATACGCAGTATTTT